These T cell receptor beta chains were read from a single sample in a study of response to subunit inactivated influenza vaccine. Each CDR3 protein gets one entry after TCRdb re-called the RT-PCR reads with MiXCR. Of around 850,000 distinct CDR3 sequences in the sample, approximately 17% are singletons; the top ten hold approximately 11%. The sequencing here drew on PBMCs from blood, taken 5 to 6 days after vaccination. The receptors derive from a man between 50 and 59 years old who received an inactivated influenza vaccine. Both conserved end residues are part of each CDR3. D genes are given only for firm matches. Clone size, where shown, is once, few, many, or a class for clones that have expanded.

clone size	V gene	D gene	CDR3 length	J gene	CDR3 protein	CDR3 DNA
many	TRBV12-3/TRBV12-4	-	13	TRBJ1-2	CASSSGSRYGYTF	TGTGCCAGCAGTTCCGGGTCGCGGTATGGCTACACCTTC
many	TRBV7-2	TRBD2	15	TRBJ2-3	CASSWTSGSTDTQYF	TGTGCCAGCAGCTGGACTAGCGGGAGCACAGATACGCAGTATTTT
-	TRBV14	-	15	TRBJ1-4	CASSQPPPGPEKLFF	TGTGCCAGCAGCCAACCTCCCCCGGGACCAGAAAAACTGTTTTTT
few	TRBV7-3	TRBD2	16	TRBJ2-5	CASSSTSGRGGETQYF	TGTGCCAGCAGCTCGACTAGCGGGAGAGGAGGAGAGACCCAGTACTTC
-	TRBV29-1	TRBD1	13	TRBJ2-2	CSVGQVEGGELFF	TGCAGCGTCGGACAGGTCGAAGGGGGGGAGCTGTTTTTT
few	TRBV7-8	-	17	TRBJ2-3	CASSAGAGGFDTDTQYF	TGTGCCAGCAGCGCGGGGGCAGGGGGCTTTGACACAGATACGCAGTATTTT
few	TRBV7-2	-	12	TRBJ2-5	CASSETPKTQYF	TGTGCCAGCAGCGAGACCCCGAAGACCCAGTACTTC
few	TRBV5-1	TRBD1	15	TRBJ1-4	CASSPGTAQAEKLFF	TGCGCCAGCAGCCCCGGGACAGCTCAAGCGGAAAAACTGTTTTTT
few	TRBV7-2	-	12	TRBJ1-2	CASRWEASGYTF	TGTGCCAGCAGGTGGGAGGCTTCTGGCTACACCTTC
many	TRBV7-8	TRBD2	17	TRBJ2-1	CASSWTSGSLSYNEQFF	TGTGCCAGCAGTTGGACTAGCGGGAGTTTATCCTACAATGAGCAGTTCTTC
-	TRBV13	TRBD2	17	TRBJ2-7	CASSPGPGTSNSYEQYF	TGTGCCAGCAGCCCGGGTCCCGGGACTAGCAACTCCTACGAGCAGTACTTC
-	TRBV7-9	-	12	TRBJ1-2	CASSPGPPYTTF	TGTGCCAGCAGCCCCGGCCCTCCCTACACCACCTTC
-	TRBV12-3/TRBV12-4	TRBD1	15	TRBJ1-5	CASRSDRGVVQPQHF	TGTGCCAGCAGATCGGACAGGGGAGTGGTTCAGCCCCAGCATTTT
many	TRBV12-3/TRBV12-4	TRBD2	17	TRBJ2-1	CASRPWTSGRVYNEQFF	TGTGCCAGCAGACCTTGGACTAGCGGGAGGGTATACAATGAGCAGTTCTTC
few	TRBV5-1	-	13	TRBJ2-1	CASSLVSPVEQFF	TGCGCCAGCAGCTTGGTGTCGCCGGTCGAGCAGTTCTTC
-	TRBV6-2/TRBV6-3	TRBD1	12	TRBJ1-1	CASSLRQGEAFF	TGTGCCAGCAGCCTCAGACAGGGCGAAGCTTTCTTT
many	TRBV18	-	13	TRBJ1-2	CASSPAETYGYTF	TGTGCCAGCTCACCTGCGGAGACCTATGGCTACACCTTC
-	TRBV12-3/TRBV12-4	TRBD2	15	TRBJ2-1	CASRQTSGPYNEQFF	TGTGCCAGCAGACAGACTAGCGGACCTTACAATGAGCAGTTCTTC
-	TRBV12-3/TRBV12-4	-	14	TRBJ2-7	CASSPPGRNYEQYF	TGTGCCAGCAGTCCGCCGGGACGGAACTACGAGCAGTACTTC
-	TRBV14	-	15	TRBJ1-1	CASSQLWRGNTEAFF	TGTGCCAGCAGCCAATTGTGGCGGGGGAACACTGAAGCTTTCTTT
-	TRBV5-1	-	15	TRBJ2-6	CASSILGAGANVLTF	TGCGCCAGCAGCATCCTCGGGGCCGGGGCCAACGTCCTGACTTTC
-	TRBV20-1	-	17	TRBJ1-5	CSARGERTEYSNQPQHF	TGCAGTGCTAGAGGGGAACGGACGGAGTATAGCAATCAGCCCCAGCATTTT
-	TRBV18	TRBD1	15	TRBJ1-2	CASSPEGTGTYGYTF	TGTGCCAGCTCACCCGAGGGGACAGGGACCTATGGCTACACCTTC
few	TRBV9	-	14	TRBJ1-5	CASSVGGGLQPQHF	TGTGCCAGCAGCGTAGGCGGGGGACTTCAGCCCCAGCATTTT
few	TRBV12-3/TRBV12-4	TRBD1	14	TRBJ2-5	CASSLTGVLETQYF	TGTGCCAGCAGTTTAACAGGGGTTTTGGAGACCCAGTACTTC
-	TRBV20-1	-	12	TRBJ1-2	CSALLGNYGYTF	TGCAGTGCTTTGTTGGGAAACTATGGCTACACCTTC
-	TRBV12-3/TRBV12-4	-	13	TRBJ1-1	CASSGLQNTEAFF	TGTGCCAGCAGTGGATTACAGAACACTGAAGCTTTCTTT
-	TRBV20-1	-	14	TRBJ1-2	CSARELGQLGGYTF	TGCAGTGCTAGGGAACTCGGACAGTTAGGCGGCTACACCTTC
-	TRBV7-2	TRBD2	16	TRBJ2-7	CASSSSRQRGAYEQYF	TGTGCCAGCAGCTCTTCGCGTCAGCGGGGGGCCTACGAGCAGTACTTC
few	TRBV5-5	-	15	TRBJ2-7	CASSSEGTPDYEQYF	TGTGCCAGCAGCTCTGAAGGGACACCAGACTACGAGCAGTACTTC
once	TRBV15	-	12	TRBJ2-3	CATSRDPGTQYF	TGTGCCACCAGCAGAGATCCGGGTACGCAGTATTTT
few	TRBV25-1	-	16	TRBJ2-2	CASSGSGTGNTGELFF	TGTGCCAGCAGTGGATCCGGGACGGGAAACACCGGGGAGCTGTTTTTT
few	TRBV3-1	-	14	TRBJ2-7	CASSQLATSYEQYF	TGTGCCAGCAGCCAACTAGCTACCTCCTACGAGCAGTACTTC
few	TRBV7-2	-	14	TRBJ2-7	CASSPQTGSYEQYF	TGTGCCAGCAGCCCCCAGACGGGGTCCTACGAGCAGTACTTC
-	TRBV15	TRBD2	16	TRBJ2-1	CATSSGVGGRANEQFF	TGTGCCACCAGCAGTGGGGTAGGCGGGAGGGCCAATGAGCAGTTCTTC
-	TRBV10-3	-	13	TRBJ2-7	CAISERSAYEQYF	TGTGCCATCAGTGAGAGGTCAGCTTACGAGCAGTACTTC